The T cell receptor (beta chain) described here comes from a study of yellow fever vaccine responses in identical twins. The CDR3 has 14 amino acids. V was clipped by 10 bases and J by 0 bases, with 12 bases between them. Germline V gene data show CDR1 as SNHLY and CDR2 as FYNNEI. One entry per CDR3 protein, called by TCRdb with MiXCR from the RT-PCR reads. This table holds some 15,000 distinct CDR3 sequences, approximately 84% found once. This clonotype occurred once. What it binds is unknown. Study findings and constraints: Convergence reportedly seemed to mark part of the twins' vaccine T cell response, with personalization marking the rest.

The source is a woman aged 18-29 years who received the yellow fever vaccine. The chain uses TRBV2 and TRBJ2-2; perhaps TRBD1 as D (6 bases). The material was T cells from blood (PBMCs), unsorted or a sorted subset (not recorded which), obtained before or after yellow fever vaccination (not recorded which). CDR3 nucleotide sequence: TGTGCCACCTTGGACAGCTCGAACACCGGGGAGCTGTTTTTT. It encodes CATLDSSNTGELFF. The whole variable domain, remainder taken from reference TRBV2 and TRBJ2-2, is EPEVTQTPSHQVTQMGQEVILRCVPISNHLYFYWYRQILGQKVEFLVSFYNNEISEKSEIFDDQFSVERPDGSNFTLKIRSTKLEDSAMYFCATLDSSNTGELFFGEGSRLTVL.